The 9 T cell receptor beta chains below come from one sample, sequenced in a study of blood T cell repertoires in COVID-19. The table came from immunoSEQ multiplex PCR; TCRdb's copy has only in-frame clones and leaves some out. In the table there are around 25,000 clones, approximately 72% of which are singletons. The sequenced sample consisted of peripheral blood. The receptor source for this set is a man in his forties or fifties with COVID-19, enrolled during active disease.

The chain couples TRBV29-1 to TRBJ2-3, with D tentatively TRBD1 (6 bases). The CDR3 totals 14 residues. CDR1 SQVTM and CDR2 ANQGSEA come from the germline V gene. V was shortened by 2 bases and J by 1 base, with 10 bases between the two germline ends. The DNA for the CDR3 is TGCAGCGTTGAACCAGGGGTCGGCACAGATACGCAGTATTTT. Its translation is CSVEPGVGTDTQYF.

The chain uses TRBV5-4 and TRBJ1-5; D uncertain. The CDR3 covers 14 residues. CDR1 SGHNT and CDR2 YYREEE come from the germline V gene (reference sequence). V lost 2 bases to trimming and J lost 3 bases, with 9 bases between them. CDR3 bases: TGTGCCAGCAGCTTATTTGGGCCCAATCAGCCCCAGCATTTT. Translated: CASSLFGPNQPQHF. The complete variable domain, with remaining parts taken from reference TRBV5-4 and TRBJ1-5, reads ETGVTQSPTHLIKTRGQQVTLRCSSQSGHNTVSWYQQALGQGPQFIFQYYREEENGRGNFPPRFSGLQFPNYSSELNVNALELDDSALYLCASSLFGPNQPQHFGDGTRLSIL.

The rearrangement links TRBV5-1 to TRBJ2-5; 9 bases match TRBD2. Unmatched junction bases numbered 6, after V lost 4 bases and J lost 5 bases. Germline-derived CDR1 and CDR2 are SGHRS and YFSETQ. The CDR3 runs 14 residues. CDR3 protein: CASSAGGPGETQYF. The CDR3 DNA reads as TGCGCCAGCAGCGCGGGAGGGCCGGGGGAGACCCAGTACTTC.

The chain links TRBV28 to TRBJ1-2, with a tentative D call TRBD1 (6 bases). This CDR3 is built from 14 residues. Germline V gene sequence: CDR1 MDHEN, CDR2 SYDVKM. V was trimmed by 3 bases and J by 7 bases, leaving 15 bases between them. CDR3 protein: CASSFDRRSGGYTF. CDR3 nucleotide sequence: TGTGCCAGCAGTTTTGACAGGCGCTCCGGTGGCTACACCTTC.

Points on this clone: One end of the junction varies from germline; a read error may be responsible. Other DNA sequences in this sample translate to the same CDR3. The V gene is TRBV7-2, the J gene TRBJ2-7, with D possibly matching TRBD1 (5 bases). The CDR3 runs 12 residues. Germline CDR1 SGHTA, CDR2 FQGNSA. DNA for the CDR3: TGTGCCATCACAGACAGAACCTATGAGCAGTACTTC. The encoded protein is CAITDRTYEQYF.

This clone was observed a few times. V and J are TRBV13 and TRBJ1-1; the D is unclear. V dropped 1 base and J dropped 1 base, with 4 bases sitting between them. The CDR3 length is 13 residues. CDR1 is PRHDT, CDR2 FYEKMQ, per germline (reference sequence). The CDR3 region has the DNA TGTGCCAGCAGCTTAGCGGGGAACACTGAAGCTTTCTTT. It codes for CASSLAGNTEAFF.

CDR3 DNA: TGTGCCAGCAGTCGACAGGGTGATGAAAAACTGTTTTTT. Translating gives CASSRQGDEKLFF. V gene TRBV9 combines with J gene TRBJ1-4, with 7 bases matching TRBD1. The CDR3 is made up of 13 amino acids. Per the germline V gene, CDR1 is SGDLS and CDR2 is YYNGEE. With V trimmed by 5 bases and J by 6 bases, 4 bases remained unmatched.

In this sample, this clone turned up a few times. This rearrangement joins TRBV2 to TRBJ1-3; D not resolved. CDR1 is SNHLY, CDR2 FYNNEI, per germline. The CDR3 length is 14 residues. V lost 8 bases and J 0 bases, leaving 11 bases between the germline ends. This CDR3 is CASLAQSSGNTIYF. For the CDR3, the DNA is TGTGCCAGCTTGGCACAGAGCTCTGGAAACACCATATATTTT.

CDR3 sequence (DNA): TGTGCCAGCTCATCGGGGACAACCCTCTATAATTCACCCCTCCACTTT. As protein: CASSSGTTLYNSPLHF. The chain uses TRBV18 and TRBJ1-6, with a weak D call TRBD1 (6 bases). The V and J ends lost 5 bases and 3 bases respectively, with 14 bases between them. The CDR3 covers 16 residues. The germline V gene encodes CDR1 KGHSH and CDR2 LQKENI.